This T cell receptor (beta chain) is drawn from a study of blood T cell repertoires in COVID-19. The method was immunoSEQ multiplex PCR; TCRdb's version includes in-frame clones alone and lacks a portion of them. The sample has 40,000 to 60,000 clones, 70% to 85% seen once; the top ten hold approximately 15%. V was cut by 0 bases and J by 8 bases, with 9 bases left in between. The CDR3 loop spans 13 amino acids. CDR1 and CDR2 (germline): LGHDT, YNNKEL (reference sequence). Sequenced input: peripheral blood. The sequence derives from a human donor in a cohort sampled during active COVID-19. V and J are TRBV3-1 (or the pseudogene TRBV3-2) and TRBJ2-3, with unresolved D. The CDR3 bases are TGTGCCAGCAGCCAAGATCAGTTTGTTACGCAGTATTTT. Its protein product is CASSQDQFVTQYF.